This T cell receptor beta chain was recovered during a study of blood T cell repertoires in COVID-19. Overall study context: T cells, B-cell-depleted T cells, or PBMCs supplied cDNA or gDNA.

The CDR3 is made up of 16 amino acids. CDR1 and CDR2 (germline): WNHNN, SYGVQD (reference sequence). Trimming stripped 3 bases from V and 6 bases from J, with 17 bases between. Clinical histories supplied by participants themselves formed the basis of cohort assignment. Recovery meant two consecutive negative NP/OP PCR tests, professional clearance, or resolved symptoms. As processed by the authors: Quantification of nucleated cells was approximated via reference gene primer amplification. The protocol was immunoSEQ multiplex PCR, while the TCRdb copy is restricted to in-frame clones and leaves out a portion. The V and J calls and clone size were taken over from that table, and D and trimming were inferred from the DNA. Of 360,000 or so clones detected, roughly 90% appear once; the ten largest clones hold about 1.7%.

The sequenced material came from PBMCs or T cells enriched from blood (not recorded which). The clonotype was recovered from a woman younger than 45 who had recovered from COVID-19. The chain recombines TRBV10-1 with TRBJ2-2; tentative D call: TRBD1 (6 bases). The CDR3 loop reads CASSDKGRGIAGELFF. The CDR3 bases are TGCGCCAGCAGTGACAAGGGCAGGGGAATTGCCGGGGAGCTGTTTTTT.